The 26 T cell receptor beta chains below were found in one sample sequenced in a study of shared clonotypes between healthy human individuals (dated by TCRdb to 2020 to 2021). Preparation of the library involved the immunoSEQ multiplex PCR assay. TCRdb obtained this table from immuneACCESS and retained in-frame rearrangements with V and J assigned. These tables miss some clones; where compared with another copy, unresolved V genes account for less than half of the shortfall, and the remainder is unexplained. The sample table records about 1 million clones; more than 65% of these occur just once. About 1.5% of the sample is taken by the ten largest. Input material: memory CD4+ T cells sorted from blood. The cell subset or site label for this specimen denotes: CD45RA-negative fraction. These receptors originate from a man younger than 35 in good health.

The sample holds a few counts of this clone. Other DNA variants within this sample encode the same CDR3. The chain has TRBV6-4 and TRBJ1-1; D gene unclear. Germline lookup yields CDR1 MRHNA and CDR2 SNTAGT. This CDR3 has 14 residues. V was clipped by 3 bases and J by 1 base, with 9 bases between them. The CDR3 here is CASSDSSKNTEAFF. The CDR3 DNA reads TGTGCCAGCAGTGATTCGAGCAAGAACACTGAAGCTTTCTTT.

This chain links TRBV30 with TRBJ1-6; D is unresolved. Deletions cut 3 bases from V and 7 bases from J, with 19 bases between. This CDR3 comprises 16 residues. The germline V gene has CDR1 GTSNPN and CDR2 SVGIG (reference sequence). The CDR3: CAWSSIYLSGNSPLHF. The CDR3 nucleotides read TGTGCCTGGAGCTCCATTTATCTCTCGGGAAATTCACCCCTCCACTTT.

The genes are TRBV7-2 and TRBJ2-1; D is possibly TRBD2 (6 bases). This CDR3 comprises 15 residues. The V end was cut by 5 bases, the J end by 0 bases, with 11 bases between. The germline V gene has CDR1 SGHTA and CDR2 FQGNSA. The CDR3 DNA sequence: TGTGCCAGCAGCACGGGACTCTTCTCCTACAATGAGCAGTTCTTC. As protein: CASSTGLFSYNEQFF.

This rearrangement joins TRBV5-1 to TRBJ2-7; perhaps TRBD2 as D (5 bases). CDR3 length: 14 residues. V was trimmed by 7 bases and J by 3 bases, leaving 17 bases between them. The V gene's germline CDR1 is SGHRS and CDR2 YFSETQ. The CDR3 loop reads CASADGVGLYEQYF. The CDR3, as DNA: TGCGCCAGCGCTGACGGGGTAGGACTCTACGAGCAGTACTTC. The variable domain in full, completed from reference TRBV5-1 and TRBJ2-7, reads KAGVTQTPRYLIKTRGQQVTLSCSPISGHRSVSWYQQTPGQGLQFLFEYFSETQRNKGNFPGRFSGRQFSNSRSEMNVSTLELGDSALYLCASADGVGLYEQYFGPGTRLTVT.

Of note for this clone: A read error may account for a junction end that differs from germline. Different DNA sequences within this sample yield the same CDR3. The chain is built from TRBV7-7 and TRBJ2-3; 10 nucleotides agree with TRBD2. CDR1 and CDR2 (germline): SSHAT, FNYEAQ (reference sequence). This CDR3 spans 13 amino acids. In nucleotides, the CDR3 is TGTGCTAGCAGCTTAGCGGGGGGAGATACGCAGTATTTT. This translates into CASSLAGGDTQYF.

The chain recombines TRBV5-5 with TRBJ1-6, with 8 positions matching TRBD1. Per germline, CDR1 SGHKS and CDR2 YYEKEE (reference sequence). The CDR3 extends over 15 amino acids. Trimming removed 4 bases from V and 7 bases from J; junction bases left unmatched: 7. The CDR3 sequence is CASSVPGQANSPLHF. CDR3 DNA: TGTGCCAGCAGCGTCCCGGGACAGGCCAATTCACCCCTCCACTTT.

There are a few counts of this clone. The CDR3, as DNA: TGCGCCAGCAGCTTGGTGGCAGGGGATTGGGGCTACACCTTC. Its protein is CASSLVAGDWGYTF. This rearrangement joins TRBV5-1 to TRBJ1-2; TRBD1 is a possible D gene (6 bases). Germline V lookup: CDR1 SGHRS, CDR2 YFSETQ. This CDR3 spans 14 amino acids. The V gene lost 0 bases and the J gene lost 8 bases, with 14 bases spanning the gap.

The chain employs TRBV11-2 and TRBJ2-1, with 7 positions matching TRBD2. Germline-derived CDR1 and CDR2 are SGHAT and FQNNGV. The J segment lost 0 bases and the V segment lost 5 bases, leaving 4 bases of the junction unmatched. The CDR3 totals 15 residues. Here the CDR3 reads CASSQLASSYNEQFF. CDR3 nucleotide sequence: TGTGCCAGCAGCCAACTAGCGAGCTCCTACAATGAGCAGTTCTTC.

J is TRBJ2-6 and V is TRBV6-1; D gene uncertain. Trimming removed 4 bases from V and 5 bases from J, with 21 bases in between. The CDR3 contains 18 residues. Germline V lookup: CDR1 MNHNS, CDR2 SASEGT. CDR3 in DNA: TGTGCCAGCAGTGGACATGGTTATGCACAAAGTCGGGCCAACGTCCTGACTTTC. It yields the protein CASSGHGYAQSRANVLTF.

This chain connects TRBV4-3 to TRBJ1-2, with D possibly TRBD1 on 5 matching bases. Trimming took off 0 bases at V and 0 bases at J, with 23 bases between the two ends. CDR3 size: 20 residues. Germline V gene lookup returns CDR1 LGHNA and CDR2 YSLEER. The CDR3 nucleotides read TGCGCCAGCAGCCAAGAGTATAACAGAGGCAAGGGGCGAGCTAACTATGGCTACACCTTC. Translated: CASSQEYNRGKGRANYGYTF.

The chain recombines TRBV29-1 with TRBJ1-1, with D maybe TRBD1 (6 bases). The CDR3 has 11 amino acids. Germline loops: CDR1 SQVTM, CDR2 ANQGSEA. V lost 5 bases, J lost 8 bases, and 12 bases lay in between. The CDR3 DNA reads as TGCAGCGTTCGAGGCGGGGGCGAAGCTTTCTTT. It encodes CSVRGGGEAFF.

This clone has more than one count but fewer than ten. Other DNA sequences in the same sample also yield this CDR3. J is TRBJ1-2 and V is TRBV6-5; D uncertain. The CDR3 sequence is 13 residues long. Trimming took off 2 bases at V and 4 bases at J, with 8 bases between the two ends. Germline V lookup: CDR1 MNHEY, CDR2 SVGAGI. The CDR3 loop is CASSYVGFYGYTF. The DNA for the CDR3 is TGTGCCAGCAGTTACGTGGGTTTCTATGGCTACACCTTC.

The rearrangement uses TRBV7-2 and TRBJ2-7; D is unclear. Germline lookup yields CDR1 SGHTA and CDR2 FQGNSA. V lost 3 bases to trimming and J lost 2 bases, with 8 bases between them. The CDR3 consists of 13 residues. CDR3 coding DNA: TGTGCCAGCAGCTTTCCTGAAACCTACGAGCAGTACTTC. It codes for CASSFPETYEQYF.

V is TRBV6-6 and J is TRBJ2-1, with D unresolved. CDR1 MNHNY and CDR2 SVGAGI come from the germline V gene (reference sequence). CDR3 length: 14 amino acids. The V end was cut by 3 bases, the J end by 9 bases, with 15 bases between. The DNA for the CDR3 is TGTGCCAGCAGTTATTCTACCCAGGTCCTTGAGCAGTTCTTC. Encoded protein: CASSYSTQVLEQFF.

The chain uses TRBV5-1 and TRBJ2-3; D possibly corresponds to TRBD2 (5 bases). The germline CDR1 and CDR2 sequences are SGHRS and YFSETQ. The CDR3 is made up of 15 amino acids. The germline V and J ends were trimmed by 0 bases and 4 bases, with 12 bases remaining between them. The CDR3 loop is CASSLEASSPDTQYF. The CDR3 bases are TGCGCCAGCAGCTTGGAGGCTAGCTCCCCAGATACGCAGTATTTT.

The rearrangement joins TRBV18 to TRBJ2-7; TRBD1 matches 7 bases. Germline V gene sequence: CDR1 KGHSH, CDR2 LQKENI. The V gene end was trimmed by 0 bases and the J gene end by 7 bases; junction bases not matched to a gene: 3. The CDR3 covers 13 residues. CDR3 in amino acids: CASSPPTGKEQYF. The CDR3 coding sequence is TGTGCCAGCTCACCACCGACAGGGAAGGAGCAGTACTTC.

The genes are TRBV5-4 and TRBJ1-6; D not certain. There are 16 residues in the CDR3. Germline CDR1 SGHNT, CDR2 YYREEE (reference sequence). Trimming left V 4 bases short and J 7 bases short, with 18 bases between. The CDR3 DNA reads TGTGCCAGCAGCACCGCAACGCAGGTTGGCAATTCACCCCTCCACTTT. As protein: CASSTATQVGNSPLHF.

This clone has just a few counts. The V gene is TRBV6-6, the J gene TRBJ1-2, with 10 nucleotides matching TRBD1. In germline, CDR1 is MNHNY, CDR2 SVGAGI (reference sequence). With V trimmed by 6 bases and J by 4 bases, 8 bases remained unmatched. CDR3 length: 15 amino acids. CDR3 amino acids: CASSPTGTGAYGYTF. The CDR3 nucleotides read TGTGCCAGCAGCCCAACCGGGACAGGGGCCTATGGCTACACCTTC.

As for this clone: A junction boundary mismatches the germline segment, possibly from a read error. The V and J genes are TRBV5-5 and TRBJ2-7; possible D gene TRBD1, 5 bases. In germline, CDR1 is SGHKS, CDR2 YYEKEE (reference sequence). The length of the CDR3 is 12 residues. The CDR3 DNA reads TGTGCCAGCAGCTTGGAGGGTCAGGGTAACAACTTC. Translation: CASSLEGQGNNF.

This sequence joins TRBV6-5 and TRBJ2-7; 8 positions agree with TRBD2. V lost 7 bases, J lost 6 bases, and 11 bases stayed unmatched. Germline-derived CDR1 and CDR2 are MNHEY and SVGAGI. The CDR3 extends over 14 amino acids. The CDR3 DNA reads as TGTGCCAGCACTCCCTACGGGCGGGAGGTCGAGCAGTACTTC. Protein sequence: CASTPYGREVEQYF.

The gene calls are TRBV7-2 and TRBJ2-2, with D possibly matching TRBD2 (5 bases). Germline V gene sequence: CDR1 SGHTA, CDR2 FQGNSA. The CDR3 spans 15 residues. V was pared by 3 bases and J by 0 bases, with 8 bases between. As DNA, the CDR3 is TGTGCCAGCAGCTTCGTAGCGACGAACACCGGGGAGCTGTTTTTT. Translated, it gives CASSFVATNTGELFF.

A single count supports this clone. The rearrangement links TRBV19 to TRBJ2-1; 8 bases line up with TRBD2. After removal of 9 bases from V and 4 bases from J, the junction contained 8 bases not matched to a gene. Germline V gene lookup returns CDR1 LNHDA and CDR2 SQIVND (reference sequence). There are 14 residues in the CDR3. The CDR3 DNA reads TGTGCCAGCTCTCCGACTAGCGCTTACAATGAGCAGTTCTTC. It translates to CASSPTSAYNEQFF.

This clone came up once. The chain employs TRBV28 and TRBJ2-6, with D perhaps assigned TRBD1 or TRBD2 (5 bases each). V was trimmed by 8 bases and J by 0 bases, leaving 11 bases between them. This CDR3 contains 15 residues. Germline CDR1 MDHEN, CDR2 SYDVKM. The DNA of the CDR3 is TGTGCCAGCTCCAAGAGGGGCTCTGGGGCCAACGTCCTGACTTTC. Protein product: CASSKRGSGANVLTF.

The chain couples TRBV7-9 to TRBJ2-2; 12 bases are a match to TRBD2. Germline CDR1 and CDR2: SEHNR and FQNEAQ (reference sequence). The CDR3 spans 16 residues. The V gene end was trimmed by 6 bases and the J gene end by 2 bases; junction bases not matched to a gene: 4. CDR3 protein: CASSPSGRDNTGELFF. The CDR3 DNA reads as TGTGCCAGCAGTCCTAGCGGGAGGGATAACACCGGGGAGCTGTTTTTT.

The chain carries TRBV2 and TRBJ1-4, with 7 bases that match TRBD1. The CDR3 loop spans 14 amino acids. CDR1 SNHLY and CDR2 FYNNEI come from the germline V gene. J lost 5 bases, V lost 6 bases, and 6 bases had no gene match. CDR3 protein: CASRRGRENEKLFF. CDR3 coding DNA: TGTGCCAGCAGAAGGGGGCGCGAGAATGAAAAACTGTTTTTT. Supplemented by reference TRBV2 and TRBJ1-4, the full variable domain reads EPEVTQTPSHQVTQMGQEVILRCVPISNHLYFYWYRQILGQKVEFLVSFYNNEISEKSEIFDDQFSVERPDGSNFTLKIRSTKLEDSAMYFCASRRGRENEKLFFGSGTQLSVL.

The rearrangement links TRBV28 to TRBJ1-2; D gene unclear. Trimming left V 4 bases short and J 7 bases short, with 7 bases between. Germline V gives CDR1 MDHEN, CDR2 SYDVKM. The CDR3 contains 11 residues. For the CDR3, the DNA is TGTGCCAGCAGTTCCGCGACTGGCTACACCTTC. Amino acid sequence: CASSSATGYTF.